This T cell receptor beta chain stems from a study of T cell repertoires in cytomegalovirus infection (dated by TCRdb to about 2019). Broadly, across the study: Because public TCR beta signatures pointed to carriage of CMV infection together with the matching HLA type, the HLA type of each donor mattered for the analysis. Study-wide conclusions, independent of this receptor: In the ex vivo response, HLA-C-restricted CMV-specific TCR beta clonotypes were dominant, and in two of eight donors the single most frequent clonotype came from this HLA-C-restricted group. Carriers of CMV infection plus the relevant HLA type were discriminated by the cumulative frequency of public TCR beta family members in the study cohort and in an independent roughly 400-donor cohort.

The germline V gene (reference sequence) gives CDR1 as SEHNR and CDR2 as FQNEAQ. CDR3 length: 13 amino acids, cysteine to phenylalanine. Only CDR3 DNA remains: 39 bases, in frame from the first base. V loses 5 bases, J loses 3 bases, and the germline ends lie 10 bases apart. Details on this clonotype: The target of this receptor is not known. Per-nucleotide qualities are absent, and no much larger clonotype sits a single base away.

Sequencing relied on an Illumina HiSeq 1500. TCRdb reprocessed the public reads (quality trimming at Q25 with fastp, clone calling with MiXCR) and kept in-frame beta chains. Every entry covers one CDR3 protein and lists the most common genes and DNA from its rows. A total of roughly 600,000 distinct CDR3 sequences appear in this sample, roughly 26% of them only once. The ten largest clonotypes hold under 8.5% of the sample. This TCR came from a human donor in good health (CMV status not recorded). Some clones in this sample may be carry-over from other donors' samples. The specimen was CD8+ T cells from PBMCs. This receptor chain uses TRBV7-9 and TRBJ1-1; there is no confident call for the D gene. The CDR3 has the sequence CASSRERDTEAFF. The nucleotides read TGTGCCAGCAGCAGAGAGCGGGACACTGAAGCTTTCTTT.